This entry lists 29 T cell receptor beta chains sequenced from one sample in a study of blood T cell repertoires in COVID-19. Repertoires were generated with immunoSEQ multiplex PCR, while TCRdb's copy carries only in-frame clones and drops some. The table records about 82,000 clones, about 80% of them present only once. The sequenced sample consisted of peripheral blood. The receptors stem from a middle-aged woman with active or convalescent COVID-19.

V gene TRBV5-1 combines with J gene TRBJ1-2, with 9 bases aligning to TRBD1. Germline V lookup: CDR1 SGHRS, CDR2 YFSETQ. CDR3 size: 13 residues. V gave up 5 bases and J gave up 6 bases; unmatched junction bases: 5. The CDR3 region is CASSTGQGDGYTF. DNA of the CDR3: TGCGCCAGCAGTACGGGACAGGGAGATGGCTACACCTTC.

The chain joins TRBV11-1 to TRBJ2-7, with D possibly TRBD2 on 5 matching bases. This CDR3 contains 16 residues. In germline, CDR1 is SGHAT, CDR2 FQDESV (reference sequence). Trimming removed 5 bases from V and 0 bases from J, with 17 bases in between. CDR3 loop: CASSPRTQSFSYEQYF. CDR3 bases: TGTGCCAGCAGCCCCCGGACTCAAAGTTTCTCCTACGAGCAGTACTTC.

The rearrangement joins TRBV6-5 to TRBJ2-5, with 7 bases that match TRBD2. Germline assignment: CDR1 MNHEY and CDR2 SVGAGI. CDR3 size: 13 residues. V trimming: 6 bases; J trimming: 5 bases; junction bases outside the gene matches: 6. CDR3 in amino acids: CASRKGGYETQYF. The CDR3 nucleotides read TGTGCCAGCAGAAAGGGAGGGTATGAGACCCAGTACTTC.

The chain joins TRBV2 to TRBJ1-6, with 9 positions matching TRBD1. Germline values: CDR1 SNHLY, CDR2 FYNNEI. CDR3 length equals 15 residues. V shed 3 bases, J shed 9 bases, and the junction held 6 bases outside the gene matches. CDR3 DNA sequence: TGTGCCAGCAGTGATATAGGACAGGGGAGTTCACCCCTCCACTTT. Protein sequence: CASSDIGQGSSPLHF.

This sequence joins TRBV13 and TRBJ1-3; 9 bases fit TRBD1. The V gene's germline CDR1 is PRHDT and CDR2 FYEKMQ (reference sequence). J was trimmed by 7 bases and V by 3 bases; bases with no gene match: 13. The CDR3 consists of 17 residues. The chain's CDR3 is CASSLGPTGGVVNTIYF. The CDR3 DNA reads TGTGCCAGCAGCTTGGGCCCCACAGGGGGCGTAGTGAACACCATATATTTT.

The rearrangement joins TRBV5-8 to TRBJ2-1; TRBD2 aligns across 7 bases. After removal of 2 bases from V and 4 bases from J, the junction contained 6 bases not matched to a gene. The CDR3 runs 15 residues. The germline CDR1 and CDR2 sequences are SGHTS and YDEGEE. In DNA, the CDR3 is TGTGCCAGCAGCTTCGGACTAGTGCCTTACAATGAGCAGTTCTTC. The encoded protein is CASSFGLVPYNEQFF. Based on the CDR3 plus reference TRBV5-8 and TRBJ2-1, the full variable domain is EAGVTQSPTHLIKTRGQQATLRCSPISGHTSVYWYQQALGLGLQFLLWYDEGEERNRGNFPPRFSGRQFPNYSSELNVNALELEDSALYLCASSFGLVPYNEQFFGPGTRLTVL.

The V and J genes are TRBV13 and TRBJ2-3, with 7 bases fitting TRBD1. Germline CDR1 and CDR2: PRHDT and FYEKMQ (reference sequence). Unmatched junction bases numbered 10, after V lost 2 bases and J lost 2 bases. The CDR3 has 17 residues. The CDR3 loop is CASSLTPRGPNTDTQYF. Here the CDR3 DNA reads TGTGCCAGCAGCTTAACCCCAAGGGGGCCTAACACAGATACGCAGTATTTT. Complete variable domain (other parts from reference TRBV13 and TRBJ2-3): AAGVIQSPRHLIKEKRETATLKCYPIPRHDTVYWYQQGPGQDPQFLISFYEKMQSDKGSIPDRFSAQQFSDYHSELNMSSLELGDSALYFCASSLTPRGPNTDTQYFGPGTRLTVL.

V gene TRBV25-1 combines with J gene TRBJ2-7; TRBD2 aligns across 7 bases. Germline-derived CDR1 and CDR2 are MGHDK and SYGVNS. This CDR3 is built from 13 residues. J gave up 10 bases and V 3 bases, and 9 bases lay outside the gene matches. The CDR3 sequence: CASSDPGLSPQYF. The CDR3 nucleotides are TGTGCCAGCAGTGATCCGGGACTATCGCCCCAGTACTTC.

The chain carries TRBV5-1 and TRBJ2-7; TRBD2 agrees at 12 bases. The CDR3 length is 18 residues. Losses at the gene ends were 3 bases for V and 7 bases for J; bases not matched to a gene: 17. The V gene's germline CDR1 is SGHRS and CDR2 YFSETQ. CDR3 sequence reads: CASSSGNTGLAGTGEQYF. As DNA, the CDR3 is TGCGCCAGCAGCTCGGGCAATACCGGACTAGCGGGAACTGGGGAGCAGTACTTC.

V and J are TRBV9 and TRBJ2-7, with 7 bases that match TRBD1. Germline V gives CDR1 SGDLS, CDR2 YYNGEE. The ends lost 0 bases at V and 4 bases at J; junction bases unmatched: 7. CDR3 length: 15 residues. CDR3 sequence: CASSVGGDRIYEQYF. DNA of the CDR3: TGTGCCAGCAGCGTAGGTGGGGACAGAATTTACGAGCAGTACTTC.

The chain employs TRBV27 and TRBJ2-1, with D maybe TRBD2 (5 bases). CDR1 is MNHEY, CDR2 SMNVEV, per germline (reference sequence). V dropped 5 bases and J dropped 0 bases, with 11 bases sitting between them. The length of the CDR3 is 15 residues. The CDR3 region has the DNA TGTGCCAGCAGTGTAGCGTACAGCTCCTACAATGAGCAGTTCTTC. Translating it yields CASSVAYSSYNEQFF.

The genes are TRBV6-6 and TRBJ2-7; 10 bases are shared with TRBD2. V lost 5 bases to trimming and J lost 9 bases; unmatched junction nucleotides: 10. CDR1 is MNHNY, CDR2 SVGAGI, per germline (reference sequence). The CDR3 is 14 amino acids. The CDR3 is CASSTGDSSGGQYF. The CDR3 DNA reads TGTGCCAGCAGTACTGGGGACTCTAGCGGGGGGCAGTACTTC.

The chain couples TRBV9 to TRBJ2-5; tentative D call: TRBD1 (7 bases). V was pared by 8 bases and J by 5 bases, with 13 bases between. CDR1 is SGDLS and CDR2 is YYNGEE in the germline V gene. The CDR3 totals 12 residues. The CDR3: CASSQGGETQYF. CDR3 sequence (DNA): TGTGCCAGTAGCCAGGGGGGTGAGACCCAGTACTTC.

The chain carries TRBV18 and TRBJ2-1; 10 bases agree with TRBD2. The V and J ends lost 5 bases and 8 bases, in that order; junction bases with no gene match: 9. This CDR3 spans 15 amino acids. CDR1 is KGHSH and CDR2 is LQKENI in the germline V gene. CDR3 region: CASSKSGRALDEQFF. The CDR3 coding sequence is TGTGCCAGCTCAAAGAGCGGGAGGGCTCTGGATGAGCAGTTCTTC.

The chain joins TRBV7-6 to TRBJ1-1; D is ambiguous. Trimming pared 4 bases from V and 1 base from J, leaving 16 bases between. The CDR3 runs 16 residues. The germline gives CDR1 SGHVS, CDR2 FNYEAQ. The CDR3 nucleotides read TGTGCCAGCAGCTCCCAAAGTAGTACTTCGAACACTGAAGCTTTCTTT. It yields the protein CASSSQSSTSNTEAFF.

The genes are TRBV30 and TRBJ1-6, with 10 positions matching TRBD1. CDR3 size: 15 residues. The V gene end was trimmed by 5 bases and the J gene end by 4 bases; junction bases not matched to a gene: 5. From germline, CDR1 is GTSNPN and CDR2 SVGIG (reference sequence). The CDR3 DNA reads TGTGCCTGGTGTCGACAGGGGGCTTATAATTCACCCCTCCACTTT. Translated, it gives CAWCRQGAYNSPLHF.

This chain connects TRBV10-3 to TRBJ2-4; D might be TRBD2 (6 bases). CDR1 is ENHRY, CDR2 SYGVKD, per germline. CDR3 length: 12 residues. The V and J ends lost 0 bases and 12 bases respectively, with 9 bases between them. Here the CDR3 DNA reads TGTGCCATCAGTGAGTCAGGGAGGTCTCAGTACTTC. Its translation is CAISESGRSQYF.

The J gene is TRBJ2-2, the V gene TRBV10-3; D perhaps matches TRBD2 (5 bases). This CDR3 comprises 17 residues. CDR1 and CDR2 from the germline V gene are ENHRY and SYGVKD. Trimming took 3 bases from V and 0 from J, leaving 14 bases between them. The chain's CDR3 is CAISDRGLPTNTGELFF. The CDR3, as DNA: TGTGCCATCAGTGATCGGGGTCTGCCAACGAACACCGGGGAGCTGTTTTTT.

The chain carries TRBV28 and TRBJ2-4; D is unresolved. The V end was cut by 8 bases, the J end by 1 base, with 12 bases between. The CDR3 sequence is 14 residues long. CDR1 and CDR2 (germline): MDHEN, SYDVKM. CDR3 nucleotides: TGTGCCAGCCTCCCGTCCGGGGCCAAAAACATTCAGTACTTC. It specifies CASLPSGAKNIQYF.

This clone has only a few counts. The rearrangement joins TRBV7-6 to TRBJ2-3; 14 bases align to TRBD2. Germline CDR1 SGHVS, CDR2 FNYEAQ. With 3 bases clipped from V and 2 bases from J, the junction kept 10 bases outside the gene matches. This CDR3 spans 19 amino acids. In DNA form, the CDR3 reads TGTGCCAGCAGCTTCCCTAATCAGACTAGCGGGGGGGACACAGATACGCAGTATTTT. Residues: CASSFPNQTSGGDTDTQYF.

The chain links TRBV28 to TRBJ1-3; TRBD1 matches 8 bases. The CDR3 runs to 16 residues. Trimming took 4 bases from V and 2 from J; bases not matched to a gene: 7. Germline V gene lookup returns CDR1 MDHEN and CDR2 SYDVKM. The CDR3 DNA is TGTGCCAGCAGTTCCTGGACAGGGTTAACTGGAAACACCATATATTTT. Its translation: CASSSWTGLTGNTIYF.

This chain uses TRBV7-9 with TRBJ1-4; no firm D call. Trimming removed 5 bases at V and 0 bases at J, with 7 bases between. Germline V gene data show CDR1 as SEHNR and CDR2 as FQNEAQ (reference sequence). This CDR3 is built from 14 residues. CDR3: CASSPGTTNEKLFF. CDR3 nucleotides: TGTGCCAGCAGCCCGGGGACAACTAATGAAAAACTGTTTTTT.

This chain connects TRBV5-4 to TRBJ2-5; TRBD1 matches at 10 bases. The V and J ends lost 0 bases and 4 bases, in that order; junction bases with no gene match: 6. From germline, CDR1 is SGHNT and CDR2 YYREEE (reference sequence). The CDR3 has 16 amino acids. The CDR3 sequence: CASSLGTGTGVETQYF. In nucleotides, the CDR3 is TGTGCCAGCAGCTTGGGAACTGGGACAGGGGTAGAGACCCAGTACTTC.

This clone was seen a single time. CDR3 amino acids: CASSQVLGGAGQPQHF. CDR3 nucleotides: TGCGCCAGCAGCCAAGTCCTAGGGGGCGCGGGTCAGCCCCAGCATTTT. The J gene is TRBJ1-5, the V gene TRBV4-1; 7 nucleotides match TRBD1. Germline V lookup: CDR1 MGHRA, CDR2 YSYEKL. Trimming took 1 base from V and 6 from J; bases not matched to a gene: 9. The CDR3 totals 16 residues.

The gene calls are TRBV21-1 and TRBJ1-3. TRBV21-1 is designated a pseudogene. The CDR3 sequence is 14 residues long. In DNA form, the CDR3 reads TGTGCCAGCAGCAAAACCGGGGGTGGAAACACCATATATTTT. Translation: CASSKTGGGNTIYF.

This chain links TRBV10-1 with TRBJ2-1; D call uncertain. This CDR3 is built from 17 residues. CDR1 and CDR2 from the germline V gene are WNHNN and SYGVQD (reference sequence). V was shortened by 4 bases and J by 6 bases, with 22 bases between the two germline ends. CDR3 bases: TGCGCCAGCAGTGTGGGCCCCGGTCAGAGCAGGTTCAATGAGCAGTTCTTC. It codes for CASSVGPGQSRFNEQFF.

The V gene is TRBV7-3, the J gene TRBJ2-1; 8 nucleotides line up with TRBD2. This CDR3 comprises 14 residues. V dropped 5 bases and J dropped 4; count of bases not matched to a gene: 4. CDR1 is SGHTA, CDR2 FQGTGA, per germline. The CDR3 sequence: CASSPIAGYNEQFF. Here the CDR3 DNA reads TGTGCCAGCAGCCCCATAGCGGGATACAATGAGCAGTTCTTC.

This chain joins TRBV3-1 (or the pseudogene TRBV3-2) and TRBJ2-5; D perhaps matches TRBD1 (6 bases). The CDR3 consists of 15 residues. V lost 2 bases and J 1 base, leaving 11 bases between the germline ends. The germline V gene encodes CDR1 LGHDT and CDR2 YNNKEL (reference sequence). The CDR3 here is CASSQIRGTQETQYF. In nucleotides, the CDR3 is TGTGCCAGCAGCCAAATCAGGGGAACCCAAGAGACCCAGTACTTC.

As DNA, the CDR3 is TGCGCCAGCAGCCTCCCTAGCGGGAGGGCCGAAACCTACAATGAGCAGTTCTTC. Translating it yields CASSLPSGRAETYNEQFF. The J gene is TRBJ2-1, the V gene TRBV4-1, with 12 bases aligning to TRBD2. This CDR3 spans 18 amino acids. V gave up 4 bases and J gave up 2 bases; unmatched junction bases: 9. Germline V lookup: CDR1 MGHRA, CDR2 YSYEKL.